This T cell receptor (beta chain) was sequenced during a study of blood T cells in healthy people across ages. There were healthy Caucasian individuals from Russia, aged about 6 to 95, serving as donors. CDR1 is SGHRS, CDR2 YFSETQ, per germline. The CDR3 covers 15 residues. V lost 3 bases and J 2 bases, leaving 15 bases between the germline ends. A sample-barcoded 5' primer and a J-beta primer mix were used in a second PCR of about 6 to 12 cycles. Via MiXCR, TCRdb re-called the 5' RACE reads, giving one row per CDR3 protein. The sample contains 650,000 to 800,000 distinct CDR3 sequences, around 52% of which appear only once.

The receptor comes from a woman of 80 years or more in good health. The chain employs TRBV5-1 and TRBJ2-7, with D possibly matching TRBD2 (7 bases). Sequencing used blood. Written as DNA, the CDR3 is TGCGCCAGCAGCTCGAGCGGGACAAATACCTACGAGCAGTACTTC. Translated, it gives CASSSSGTNTYEQYF.